What follows are 5 T cell receptor beta chains derived from one specimen sequenced in a study of glioma-infiltrating T cells after dendritic cell vaccination. Produced via immunoSEQ multiplex PCR; TCRdb's table is partial and in-frame only. Of fewer than 85,000 clones listed, roughly 82% are singletons. This specimen was blood, taken before dendritic cell vaccination. These receptors all stem from a human donor with glioblastoma.

The gene calls are TRBV23-1 and TRBJ2-3; TRBD2 aligns across 9 bases. TRBV23-1 is an ORF, and what it does is uncertain. The CDR3 is made up of 17 amino acids. J gave up 5 bases and V 8 bases, and 17 bases lay outside the gene matches. CDR3 sequence (DNA): TGCGCCAGCGTAAACCCGCCAAGCGGGGGGCAGGGAGATACGCAGTATTTT. Encoded protein: CASVNPPSGGQGDTQYF.

V usage is TRBV5-6 and J usage is TRBJ2-5, with no clear D. Per the germline V gene, CDR1 is SGHDT and CDR2 is YYEEEE. V was pared by 0 bases and J by 5 bases, with 11 bases between. The CDR3 extends over 14 amino acids. As DNA, the CDR3 is TGTGCCAGCAGCTTGGCGAGCGACGGGGAGACCCAGTACTTC. Translation gives CASSLASDGETQYF.

This sequence joins TRBV2 and TRBJ1-1; 9 bases are a match to TRBD1. Looked up from germline, CDR1 is SNHLY and CDR2 is FYNNEI. Trimming cost V 3 bases and J 6 bases; bases outside gene matches: 8. The CDR3 is made up of 15 amino acids. This CDR3 is CASSEDRGWEPEAFF. The DNA for the CDR3 is TGTGCCAGCAGTGAGGACAGGGGCTGGGAGCCTGAAGCTTTCTTT.

J is TRBJ2-2 and V is TRBV5-1, with 7 bases aligning to TRBD1. Per germline, CDR1 SGHRS and CDR2 YFSETQ. V dropped 4 bases and J dropped 4; count of bases not matched to a gene: 19. The CDR3 is made up of 19 amino acids. CDR3 in amino acids: CASSRTVGQIRDGTGELFF. The DNA for the CDR3 is TGCGCCAGCAGCCGAACCGTGGGACAGATCAGGGACGGCACCGGGGAGCTGTTTTTT.

The V gene is TRBV6-5, the J gene TRBJ2-3, with TRBD2 matching 12 bases. Germline-derived CDR1 and CDR2 are MNHEY and SVGAGI. The J segment lost 5 bases and the V segment lost 7 bases, leaving 7 bases of the junction unmatched. The CDR3 consists of 15 residues. CDR3 in DNA: TGTGCCAGCAAAAGACTAGCGGGAGAGGAAGATACGCAGTATTTT. Translation: CASKRLAGEEDTQYF.